The rows below give T cell receptor beta chains drawn from one sample of a study of CD8 T cells in ankylosing spondylitis. TCRdb reanalysed the 5' RACE reads using MiXCR and keeps one entry per CDR3 protein. Of a few hundred thousand distinct CDR3 sequences detected, about 18% appear once; the ten largest clones hold around a third. The material sequenced was blood, either unsorted or a sorted T cell fraction (not recorded which). The receptors originated from a male donor with ankylosing spondylitis or in good health (not recorded which). Each CDR3 is given with its conserved first and last residue. The D gene is left open where the match is weak. The size field is filled for only some rows; it gives once, few, many or a size class.

J | V | size | D | DNA | CDR3
TRBJ1-1 | TRBV29-1 | few | - | TGCAGCGTTGAGCAGGGGATGCGCACTGAAGCTTTCTTT | CSVEQGMRTEAFF
TRBJ1-1 | TRBV7-3 | - | - | TGTGCCAGCAGCCCAATTGACCAGGGTACGATGAACACTGAAGCTTTCTTT | CASSPIDQGTMNTEAFF
TRBJ1-1 | TRBV29-1 | - | - | TGCAGCGTTGTGAGGAACACTGAAGCTTTCTTT | CSVVRNTEAFF
TRBJ1-1 | TRBV5-1 | few | TRBD1 | TGCGCCAGCAGCTTGGTGGTTAGGGGGCGCGACACTGAAGCTTTCTTT | CASSLVVRGRDTEAFF
TRBJ2-7 | TRBV29-1 | - | TRBD2 | TGCAGCGTTAGACTAGCGGGGGGCTACGAGCAGTACTTC | CSVRLAGGYEQYF
TRBJ2-2 | TRBV19 | many | - | TGTGCCAGTGCCGAGCACTTCCTGAACACCGGGGAGCTGTTTTTT | CASAEHFLNTGELFF
TRBJ2-7 | TRBV7-8 | few | - | TGTGCCAGCAGCTTAGGACATTCGGGGTCCGAGCAGTACTTC | CASSLGHSGSEQYF
TRBJ1-4 | TRBV25-1 | - | - | TGTGCCAGCAGTGAAGCGGCAGTTGCAACTAATGAAAAACTGTTTTTT | CASSEAAVATNEKLFF
TRBJ1-1 | TRBV4-1 | few | - | TGCGCCAGCAGCCAAGATGGGGACGTTGCACGAGACACTGAAGCTTTCTTT | CASSQDGDVARDTEAFF
TRBJ2-7 | TRBV7-9 | - | TRBD1 | TGTGCCATCCCTAGGTTAACGACAGGACAGGGGGTCGAGCAGTACTTC | CAIPRLTTGQGVEQYF
TRBJ2-7 | TRBV27 | - | TRBD1 | TGTGCCAGCAGGAAGGGACAGGGTTACGAGCAGTACTTC | CASRKGQGYEQYF
TRBJ2-2 | TRBV24-1 | - | TRBD2 | TGTGCCACCAGTGATTTGCATAAGCTAGCGGGAGGCCCCACCGGGGAGCTGTTTTTT | CATSDLHKLAGGPTGELFF
TRBJ2-2 | TRBV27 | few | - | TGTGCCAGCAGTTTATTGGGTCGGGGCACCGGGGAGCTGTTTTTT | CASSLLGRGTGELFF
TRBJ2-1 | TRBV5-6 | once | TRBD2 | TGTGCCAGCAGCTCGCGCCTAGCGGGAGCATGGGATGAGCAGTTCTTC | CASSSRLAGAWDEQFF
TRBJ2-7 | TRBV5-1 | - | - | TGCGCCAGCAGCTTGACTATGGGACTGGAGACCTACGAGCAGTACTTC | CASSLTMGLETYEQYF
TRBJ2-5 | TRBV5-6 | few | - | TGTGCCAGCAGCCGGGATTACCAAGAGACCCAGTACTTC | CASSRDYQETQYF
TRBJ2-1 | TRBV5-6 | - | TRBD2 | TGTGCCAGCAGCTTGGGGGTAGCGGGAGTGGTCCCCTACAATGAGCAGTTCTTC | CASSLGVAGVVPYNEQFF
TRBJ2-7 | TRBV29-1 | few | TRBD2 | TGCAGCGTTGGTGACCCCGGACTAGCGGGTACCTACGAGCAGTACTTC | CSVGDPGLAGTYEQYF
TRBJ1-3 | TRBV29-1 | few | TRBD1 | TGCAGCGTTGAAGGGGAACCAGGGGGGGGCTCTGGAAACACCATATATTTT | CSVEGEPGGGSGNTIYF
TRBJ2-7 | TRBV21-1 | - | - | TGTGCCAGCAGCAAATCACCGGGACAGGATTCCTACGAGCAGTACTTC | CASSKSPGQDSYEQYF
TRBJ1-4 | TRBV6-5 | - | - | TGTGCCAGCAGTTACAGTGGTGACCCTAATGAAAAACTGTTTTTT | CASSYSGDPNEKLFF
TRBJ1-4 | TRBV7-8 | many | TRBD1 | TGTGCCAGCAGCTTTAGAATGGCAGGGGGCCCTGAAAAACTGTTTTTT | CASSFRMAGGPEKLFF
TRBJ2-1 | TRBV29-1 | few | TRBD2 | TGCAGCGTTGAGTTCGGGAGGGCCGACAATGAGCAGTTCTTC | CSVEFGRADNEQFF
TRBJ1-3 | TRBV12-5 | - | - | TGTGCTAGTGGTTTGCTGGTATCCTCTGGAAACACCATATATTTT | CASGLLVSSGNTIYF
TRBJ1-2 | TRBV6-5 | medium-sized | - | TGTGCCAGCAGCCACGACAGCTATGGCTACACCTTC | CASSHDSYGYTF
TRBJ2-7 | TRBV4-3 | many | - | TGCGCCAGCAGCCAAGATCACGACGGATTGGCCTACGAGCAGTACTTC | CASSQDHDGLAYEQYF
TRBJ2-5 | TRBV29-1 | - | - | TGCAGCGTTGATACGGGGTACCAAGAGACCCAGTACTTC | CSVDTGYQETQYF
TRBJ1-3 | TRBV6-5 | - | TRBD1 | TGTGCCAGCAGTTACTCGACAGACAGGGGCCGCTCTGGAAACACCATATATTTT | CASSYSTDRGRSGNTIYF
TRBJ1-3 | TRBV3-1 | - | - | TGTGCCAGCAGCCCGGGACTCTCGAGTTTCGGAAACACCATATATTTT | CASSPGLSSFGNTIYF
TRBJ1-1 | TRBV29-1 | many | - | TGCAGCGTTCGATTGGGGGAACTCACTGAAGCTTTCTTT | CSVRLGELTEAFF
TRBJ2-7 | TRBV6-5 | - | - | TGTGCCAGCAGTTACTACTCCGGGTCCTACGAGCAGTACTTC | CASSYYSGSYEQYF
TRBJ2-7 | TRBV18 | - | TRBD1 | TGTGCCAGCTCACTATCGGACAGGTACGAGCAGTACTTC | CASSLSDRYEQYF
TRBJ2-7 | TRBV4-3 | few | - | TGCGCCAGCAGCCAAGATCGGGAACCCTCCTACGAGCAGTACTTC | CASSQDREPSYEQYF
TRBJ2-7 | TRBV25-1 | few | TRBD1 | TGTGCCAGCAGTGGGGATATGAGGACAGGGGTTAACGAGCAGTACTTC | CASSGDMRTGVNEQYF
TRBJ2-7 | TRBV5-1 | - | TRBD1 | TGCGCCAGCAGCTCGGACAGGGGCCTCTACGAGCAGTACTTC | CASSSDRGLYEQYF
TRBJ2-7 | TRBV15 | many | - | TGTGCCACCAGCAAGGGACCTCTGGCCGAGCAGTACTTC | CATSKGPLAEQYF